Listed here is a single T cell receptor (beta chain). Its antigen is not identified. CD4+ T cells from unexposed donors were obtained before the COVID-19 pandemic (2011-2018). After more than eight days of culture, CD4+ T cells were isolated. Cells permitting, SARS-CoV-2 S/N and four cold-coronavirus spikes were tested on unexposed-donor CD4+ T cells. Fresh IL-2 medium replaced half the medium on days 3 and 7. There are 15 residues in the CDR3. Germline V lookup: CDR1 SGHAT, CDR2 FQNNGV. Trimming shortened V by 1 base and J by 4 bases, and 10 bases separated the two germline ends. These data belong to a study of CD4 T cells in relation to SARS-CoV-2 and coronaviruses. Study information: TCR beta CDR3s were sequenced after roughly nine-day antigen culture of PBMCs. Shared crossreactive spike epitopes were mapped to their HLA restriction.

Clones were sequenced by immunoSEQ multiplex PCR, and TCRdb holds only the in-frame ones, with some missing. The sample consists of about 21,000 clones, over 70% of them appearing once. The chain combines TRBV11-2 with TRBJ2-2; the D gene could be TRBD1 or TRBD2 (5 bases each). This sequence originates from a human donor in good health. The sequenced material came from CD4+ T cells from PBMCs, cultured in vitro. CDR3 protein: CASSLVQGPTGELFF. The CDR3 DNA sequence: TGTGCCAGCAGCTTAGTTCAGGGACCCACCGGGGAGCTGTTTTTT.